The rows below give T cell receptor beta chains drawn from one sample of a study of beta chain features in type 1 diabetes. TCRdb's table, derived via immunoSEQ multiplex PCR, lists solely in-frame clones and lacks some. Among nearly 700,000 clones listed, 13% were seen once. Sequenced material: naive CD4+ T cells from blood. The origin of the receptors is a man aged 18 to 30 with type 1 diabetes. Both conserved end residues are part of each CDR3. A D gene is named only where the DNA matches it firmly.

v_call: TRBV18; d_call: TRBD1; cdr3_aa: CASSPTGVSTDTQYF
v_call: TRBV6-1; d_call: NA; cdr3_aa: CASSPPSNTGELFF
v_call: TRBV28; d_call: NA; cdr3_aa: CASSLLGLSYEQYF
v_call: TRBV7-9; d_call: TRBD1; cdr3_aa: CASSLDPGQGISPLHF
v_call: TRBV4-1; d_call: NA; cdr3_aa: CASSQPRAGWDGYTF
v_call: TRBV28; d_call: NA; cdr3_aa: CASRTPGAQYF
v_call: TRBV28; d_call: NA; cdr3_aa: CASSSAAGTSVSGNTIYF
v_call: TRBV6-5; d_call: NA; cdr3_aa: CASSLTRDEQYF
v_call: TRBV28; d_call: NA; cdr3_aa: CASSRLYEQYF
v_call: TRBV30; d_call: NA; cdr3_aa: CAWSGPDSYNEQFF
v_call: TRBV9; d_call: NA; cdr3_aa: CASSITGHPNYNEQFF
v_call: TRBV10-3; d_call: TRBD1; cdr3_aa: CANQQGWSDTQYF
v_call: TRBV19; d_call: TRBD2; cdr3_aa: CASSMSGDSYNEQFF
v_call: TRBV6-5; d_call: TRBD1; cdr3_aa: CASANRGTEAFF
v_call: TRBV7-8; d_call: NA; cdr3_aa: CASSYTGLDTEAFF
v_call: TRBV5-1; d_call: NA; cdr3_aa: CASSLEFDYEQYF